This record looks at one TCR beta chain sequence and its context. What it recognizes is unknown. The sample originates from a study of T cells expressing NK-cell markers. Study as a whole: Underlying the TCR beta repertoires were sorted CD3+CD56+NKG2C+, CD3+CD56+NKG2C- and CD3+CD56-NKG2C+ T cells. Of eight sequenced donors, seven were HCMV-seropositive and one HCMV-seronegative.

TCRdb re-called the 5' RACE reads; every CDR3 protein appears as one record, without DNA. This table lists around 260,000 distinct CDR3 sequences. Broader study findings: In a few donors, dominant clonotypes made up about 25-65% of CD3+CD56-NKG2C+ cells.

Germline V lookup: CDR1 SGHRS, CDR2 YFSETQ. The CDR3 has 14 amino acids. Input material: blood T cells: a sorted CD56 or NKG2C T cell subset, CD4+ or CD8+ T cells, or bulk PBMC T cells (not recorded which). The V call is TRBV5-1, the J call TRBJ2-5. This sequence originates from a woman between 18 and 69 years old in good health. The CDR3 reads CASSVRLAEETQYF.